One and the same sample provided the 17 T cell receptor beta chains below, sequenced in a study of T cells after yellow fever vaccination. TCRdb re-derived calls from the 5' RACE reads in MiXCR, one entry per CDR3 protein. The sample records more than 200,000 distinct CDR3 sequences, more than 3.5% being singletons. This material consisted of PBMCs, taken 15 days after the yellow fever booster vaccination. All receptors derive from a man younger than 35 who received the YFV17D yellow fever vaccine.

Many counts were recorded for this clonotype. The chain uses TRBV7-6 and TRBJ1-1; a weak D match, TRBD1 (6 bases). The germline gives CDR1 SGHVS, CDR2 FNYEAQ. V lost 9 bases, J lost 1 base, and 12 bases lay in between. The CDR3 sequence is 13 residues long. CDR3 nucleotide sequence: TGTGCCAGTCAGGGACACCAGAACACTGAAGCTTTCTTT. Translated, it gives CASQGHQNTEAFF.

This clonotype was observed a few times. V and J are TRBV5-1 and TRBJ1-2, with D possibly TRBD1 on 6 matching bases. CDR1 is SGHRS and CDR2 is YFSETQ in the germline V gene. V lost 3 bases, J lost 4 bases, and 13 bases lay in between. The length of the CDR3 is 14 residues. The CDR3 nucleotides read TGCGCCAGCAGCTCCCTTGACAGGACCTATGGCTACACCTTC. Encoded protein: CASSSLDRTYGYTF.

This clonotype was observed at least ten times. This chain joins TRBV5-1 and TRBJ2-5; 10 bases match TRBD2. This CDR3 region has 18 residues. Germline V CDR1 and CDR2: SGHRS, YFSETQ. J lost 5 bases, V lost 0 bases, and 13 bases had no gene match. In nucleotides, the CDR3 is TGCGCCAGCAGCTTGGCCCCTAGCGGGGGCGGGCATCGGGAGACCCAGTACTTC. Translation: CASSLAPSGGGHRETQYF.

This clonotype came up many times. The DNA for the CDR3 is TGTGCCAGCACCCAGGGGAACTATGGCTACACCTTC. It encodes CASTQGNYGYTF. This rearrangement joins TRBV2 to TRBJ1-2, with TRBD1 as a possible D gene (6 bases). CDR1 and CDR2 from the germline V gene are SNHLY and FYNNEI. CDR3 size: 12 residues. Deletions cut 7 bases from V and 2 bases from J, with 8 bases between.

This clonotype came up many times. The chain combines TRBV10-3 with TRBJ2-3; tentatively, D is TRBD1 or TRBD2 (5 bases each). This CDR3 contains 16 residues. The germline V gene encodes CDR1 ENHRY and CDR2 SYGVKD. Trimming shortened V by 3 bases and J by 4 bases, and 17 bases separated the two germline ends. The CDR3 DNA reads TGTGCCATCAGTGAAGGCCCGGGACGTGCCGCAGATACGCAGTATTTT. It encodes CAISEGPGRAADTQYF.

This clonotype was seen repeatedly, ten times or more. Written as DNA, the CDR3 is TGCGCCAGCAGCTTGCAGGCAGCACCTCAAGAGACCCAGTACTTC. The encoded protein is CASSLQAAPQETQYF. The chain is built from TRBV5-1 and TRBJ2-5; D remains unclear. Germline V gene lookup returns CDR1 SGHRS and CDR2 YFSETQ. V was clipped by 1 base and J by 2 bases, with 12 bases between them. The CDR3 loop spans 15 amino acids.

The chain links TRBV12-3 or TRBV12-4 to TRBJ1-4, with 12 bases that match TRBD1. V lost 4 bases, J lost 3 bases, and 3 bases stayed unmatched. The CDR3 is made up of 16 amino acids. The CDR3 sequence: CASSWDRGPSNEKLFF. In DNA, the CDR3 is TGTGCCAGCAGTTGGGACAGGGGGCCATCTAATGAAAAACTGTTTTTT.

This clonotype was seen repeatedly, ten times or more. The CDR3 loop is CASSVTGFSYEQYV. CDR3 nucleotide sequence: TGTGCCAGCAGTGTTACAGGTTTCTCCTACGAGCAGTACGTC. The rearrangement uses TRBV6-1 and TRBJ2-7, with a weak D call TRBD1 (5 bases). CDR1 and CDR2 from the germline V gene are MNHNS and SASEGT. Between the trimmed V and J ends, which lost 4 bases and 0 bases, there was a span of 10 bases. CDR3 length equals 14 residues.

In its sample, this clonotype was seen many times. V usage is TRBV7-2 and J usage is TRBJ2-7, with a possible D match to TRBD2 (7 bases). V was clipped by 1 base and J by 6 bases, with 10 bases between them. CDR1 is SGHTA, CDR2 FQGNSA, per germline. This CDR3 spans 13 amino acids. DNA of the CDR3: TGTGCCAGCAGCTTAGTGCGGGGGCGCGAGCAGTACGTC. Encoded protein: CASSLVRGREQYV.

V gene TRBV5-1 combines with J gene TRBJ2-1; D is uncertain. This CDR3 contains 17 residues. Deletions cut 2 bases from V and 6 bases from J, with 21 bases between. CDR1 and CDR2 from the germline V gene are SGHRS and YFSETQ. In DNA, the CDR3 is TGCGCCAGCAGCTTAATTTTTGGTCTGGACGAAATCAATGAGCAGTTCTTC. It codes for CASSLIFGLDEINEQFF.

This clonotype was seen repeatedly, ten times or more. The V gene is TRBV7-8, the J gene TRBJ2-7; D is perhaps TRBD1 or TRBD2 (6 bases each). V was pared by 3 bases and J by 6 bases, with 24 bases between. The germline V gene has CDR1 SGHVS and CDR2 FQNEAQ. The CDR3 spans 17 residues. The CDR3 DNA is TGTGCCAGCAGCTTTAAGGGGGGTTCGGCTGAGTTAGGCGAGCAGTACGTC. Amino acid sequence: CASSFKGGSAELGEQYV.

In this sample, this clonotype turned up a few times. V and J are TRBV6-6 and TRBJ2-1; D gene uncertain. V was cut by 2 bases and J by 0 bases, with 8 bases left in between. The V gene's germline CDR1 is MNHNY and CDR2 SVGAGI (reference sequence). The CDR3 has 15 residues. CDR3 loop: CASSYLQSSYNEQFF. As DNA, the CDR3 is TGTGCCAGCAGTTACCTCCAGAGCTCCTACAATGAGCAGTTCTTC.

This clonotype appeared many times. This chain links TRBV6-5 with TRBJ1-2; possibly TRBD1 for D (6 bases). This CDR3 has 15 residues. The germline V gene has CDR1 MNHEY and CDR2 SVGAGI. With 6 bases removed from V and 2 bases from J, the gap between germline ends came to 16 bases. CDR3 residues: CASSPLTGQNYGYTF. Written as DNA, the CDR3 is TGTGCCAGCAGCCCCCTTACAGGGCAGAACTATGGCTACACCTTC.

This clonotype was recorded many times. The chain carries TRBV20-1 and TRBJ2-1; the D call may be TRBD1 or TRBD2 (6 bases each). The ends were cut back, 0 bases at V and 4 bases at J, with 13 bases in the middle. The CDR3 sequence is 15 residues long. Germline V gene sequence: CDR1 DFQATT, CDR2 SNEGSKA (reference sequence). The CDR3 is CSARDRGRWYNEQFF. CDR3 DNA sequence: TGCAGTGCTAGAGATCGGGGGCGGTGGTACAATGAGCAGTTCTTC.

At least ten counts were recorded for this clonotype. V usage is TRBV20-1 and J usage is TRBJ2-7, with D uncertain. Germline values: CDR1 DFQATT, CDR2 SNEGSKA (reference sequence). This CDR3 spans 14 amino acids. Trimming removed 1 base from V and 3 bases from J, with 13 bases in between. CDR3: CSARGGSKSYEQYF. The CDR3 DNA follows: TGCAGTGCTAGAGGCGGCTCAAAAAGCTACGAGCAGTACTTC.

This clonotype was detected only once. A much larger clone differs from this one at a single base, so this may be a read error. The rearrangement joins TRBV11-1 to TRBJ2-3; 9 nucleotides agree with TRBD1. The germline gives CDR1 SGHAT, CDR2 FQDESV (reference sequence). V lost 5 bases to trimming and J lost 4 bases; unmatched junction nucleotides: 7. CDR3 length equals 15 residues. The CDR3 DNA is TGTGCCAGCAGCAAACAGGGGGCCCCCTCAGATACGCAGTATTTT. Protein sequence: CASSKQGAPSDTQYF.

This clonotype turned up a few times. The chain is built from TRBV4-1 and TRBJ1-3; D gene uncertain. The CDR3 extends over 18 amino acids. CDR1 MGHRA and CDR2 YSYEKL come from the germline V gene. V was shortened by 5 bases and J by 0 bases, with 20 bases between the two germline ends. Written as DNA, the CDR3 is TGCGCCAGCAGCTTCTACAAATTCGACCGGAGCTCTGGAAACACCATATATTTT. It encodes CASSFYKFDRSSGNTIYF.